The 2 T cell receptor beta chains given below trace back to one sample, sequenced in a study of cytomegalovirus exposure and HLA in healthy donors. This PCR relied on a set of 60 Vbeta primers and 13 Jbeta primers. The protocol was immunoSEQ multiplex PCR, while the TCRdb copy is restricted to in-frame clones and leaves out a portion. The table includes around 200,000 clones, roughly four fifths detected once. Sequenced input: PBMCs. The receptors were sampled from a man younger than 40 in good health and CMV-seronegative.

This clone was seen only a few times. The chain employs TRBV2 and TRBJ1-5, with a tentative D call TRBD1 (5 bases). V lost 4 bases, J lost 7 bases, and 11 bases lay in between. The CDR3 extends over 13 amino acids. From germline, CDR1 is SNHLY and CDR2 FYNNEI. The CDR3 here is CASSGGGFQPQHF. Here the CDR3 DNA reads TGTGCCAGCAGTGGGGGGGGTTTCCAGCCCCAGCATTTT.

The chain joins TRBV5-6 to TRBJ1-3; D is perhaps TRBD1 (6 bases). The V end lost 3 bases, the J end lost 9 bases, and 22 bases lay between the germline ends. Germline V gene data show CDR1 as SGHDT and CDR2 as YYEEEE. This CDR3 contains 16 residues. The CDR3 sequence: CASSSENQANRVTIYF. The CDR3 region has the DNA TGTGCCAGCAGCTCCGAGAACCAAGCCAACAGGGTCACCATATATTTT.